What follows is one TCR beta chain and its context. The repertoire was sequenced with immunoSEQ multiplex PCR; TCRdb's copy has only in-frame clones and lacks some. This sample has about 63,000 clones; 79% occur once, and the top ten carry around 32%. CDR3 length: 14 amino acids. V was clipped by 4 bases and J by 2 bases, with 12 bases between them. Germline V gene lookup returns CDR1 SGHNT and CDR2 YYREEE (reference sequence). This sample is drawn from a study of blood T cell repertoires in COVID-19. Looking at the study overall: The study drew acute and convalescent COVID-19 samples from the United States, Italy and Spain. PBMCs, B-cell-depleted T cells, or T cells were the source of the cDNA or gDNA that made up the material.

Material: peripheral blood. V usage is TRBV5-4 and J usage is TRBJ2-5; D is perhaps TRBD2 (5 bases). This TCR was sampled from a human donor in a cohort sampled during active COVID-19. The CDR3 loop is CASSLSGEQETQYF. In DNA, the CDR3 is TGTGCCAGCAGCCTAAGCGGAGAACAAGAGACCCAGTACTTC.